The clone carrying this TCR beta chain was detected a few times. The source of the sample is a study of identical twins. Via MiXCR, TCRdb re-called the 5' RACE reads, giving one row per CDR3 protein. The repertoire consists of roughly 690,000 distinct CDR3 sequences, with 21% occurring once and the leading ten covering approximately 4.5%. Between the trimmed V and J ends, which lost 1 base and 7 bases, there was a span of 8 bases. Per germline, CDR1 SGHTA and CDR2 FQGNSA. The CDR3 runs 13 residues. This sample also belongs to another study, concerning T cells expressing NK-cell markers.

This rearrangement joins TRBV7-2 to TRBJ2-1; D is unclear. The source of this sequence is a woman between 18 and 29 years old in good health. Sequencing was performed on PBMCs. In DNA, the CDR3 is TGTGCCAGCAGCTTAGAATCGGTTAATGAGCAGTTCTTC. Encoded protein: CASSLESVNEQFF. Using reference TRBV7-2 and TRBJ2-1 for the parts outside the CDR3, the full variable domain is GAGVSQSPSNKVTEKGKDVELRCDPISGHTALYWYRQSLGQGLEFLIYFQGNSAPDKSGLPSDRFSAERTGGSVSTLTIQRTQQEDSAVYLCASSLESVNEQFFGPGTRLTVL.